This T cell receptor beta chain was sequenced for a study of blood T cell repertoires in COVID-19. Turning to the study itself: T cells, B-cell-depleted T cells, or PBMCs provided the cDNA or gDNA that served as material.

The trim removed 5 bases at V and 6 bases at J, leaving 7 bases unmatched. Germline CDR1 LGHDT, CDR2 YNNKEL (reference sequence). CDR3 length equals 15 residues. Original processing notes: Amplification from reference gene primers served as the basis for estimated nucleated cell counts. Generated by immunoSEQ multiplex PCR, the TCRdb table keeps only in-frame clones and is missing some. From that table come the V and J calls and clone size; the DNA was used to work out D and trimming. The table lists around 240,000 clones, approximately 80% of them singletons. The source is a woman aged 50 to 60 with acute or convalescent COVID-19. The rearrangement uses TRBV3-1 (or the pseudogene TRBV3-2) and TRBJ1-6, with TRBD1 identical over 7 bases. The sample taken for sequencing was peripheral blood. Here the CDR3 reads CASSATTGSNSPLHF. CDR3 bases: TGTGCCAGCAGCGCAACGACAGGGAGTAATTCACCCCTCCACTTT.